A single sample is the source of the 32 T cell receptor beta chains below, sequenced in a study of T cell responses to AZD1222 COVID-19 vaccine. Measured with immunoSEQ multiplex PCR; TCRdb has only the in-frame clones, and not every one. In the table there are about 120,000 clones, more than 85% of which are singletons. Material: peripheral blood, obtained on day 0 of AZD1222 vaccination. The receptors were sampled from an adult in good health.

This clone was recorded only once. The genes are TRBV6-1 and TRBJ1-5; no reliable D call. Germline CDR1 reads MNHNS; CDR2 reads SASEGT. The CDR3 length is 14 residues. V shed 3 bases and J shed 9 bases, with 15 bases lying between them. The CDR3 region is CASSEHPGSGPQHF. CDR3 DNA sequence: TGTGCCAGCAGTGAGCACCCCGGGTCAGGGCCCCAGCATTTT.

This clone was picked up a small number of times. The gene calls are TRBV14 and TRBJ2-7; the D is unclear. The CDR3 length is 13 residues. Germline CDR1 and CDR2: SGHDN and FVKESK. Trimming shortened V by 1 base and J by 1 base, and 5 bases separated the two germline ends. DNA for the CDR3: TGTGCCAGCAGCCAAGTGACATCCTACGAGCAGTACTTC. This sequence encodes CASSQVTSYEQYF.

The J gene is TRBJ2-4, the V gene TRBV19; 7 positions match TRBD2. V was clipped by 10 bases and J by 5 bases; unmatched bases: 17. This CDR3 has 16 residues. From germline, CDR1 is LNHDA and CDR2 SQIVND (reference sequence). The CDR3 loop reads CATKGPAGRNENIQYF. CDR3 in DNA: TGTGCCACCAAGGGGCCAGCGGGAAGGAATGAAAACATTCAGTACTTC.

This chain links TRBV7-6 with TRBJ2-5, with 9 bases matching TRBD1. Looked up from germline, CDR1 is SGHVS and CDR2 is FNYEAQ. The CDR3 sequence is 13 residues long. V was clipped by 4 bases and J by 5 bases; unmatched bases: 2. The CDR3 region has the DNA TGTGCCAGCAGCTGGGGACAGGGCGAGACCCAGTACTTC. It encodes CASSWGQGETQYF.

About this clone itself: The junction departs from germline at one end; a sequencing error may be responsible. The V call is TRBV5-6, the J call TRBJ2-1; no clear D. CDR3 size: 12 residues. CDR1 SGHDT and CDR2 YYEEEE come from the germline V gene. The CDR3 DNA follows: TGTGCCAGCAGCTTGGGACAAGTCGATCGGCTCTTC. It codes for CASSLGQVDRLF.

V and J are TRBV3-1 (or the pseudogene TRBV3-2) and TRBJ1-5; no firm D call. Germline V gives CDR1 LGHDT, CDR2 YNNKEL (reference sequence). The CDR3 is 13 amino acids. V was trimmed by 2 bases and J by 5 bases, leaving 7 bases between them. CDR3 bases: TGTGCCAGCAGCCAATCCTCGGATCAGCCCCAGCATTTT. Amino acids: CASSQSSDQPQHF.

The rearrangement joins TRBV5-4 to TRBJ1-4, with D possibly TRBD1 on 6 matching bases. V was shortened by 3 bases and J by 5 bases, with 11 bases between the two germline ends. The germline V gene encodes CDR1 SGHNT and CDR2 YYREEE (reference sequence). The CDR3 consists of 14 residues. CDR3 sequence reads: CASSSGGLNEKLFF. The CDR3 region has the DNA TGTGCCAGCAGCTCTGGGGGCTTAAATGAAAAACTGTTTTTT.

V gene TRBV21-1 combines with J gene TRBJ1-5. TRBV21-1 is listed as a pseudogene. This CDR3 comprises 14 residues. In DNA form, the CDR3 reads TGTGCCAGCAGCAAGGACTTCAGTAATCAGCCCCAGCATTTT. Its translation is CASSKDFSNQPQHF.

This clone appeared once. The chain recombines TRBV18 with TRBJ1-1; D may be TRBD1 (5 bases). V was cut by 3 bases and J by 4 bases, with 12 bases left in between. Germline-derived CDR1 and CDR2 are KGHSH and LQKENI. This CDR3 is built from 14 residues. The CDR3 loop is CASSPTGGFTEAFF. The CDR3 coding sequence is TGTGCCAGCTCACCTACAGGAGGGTTCACTGAAGCTTTCTTT.

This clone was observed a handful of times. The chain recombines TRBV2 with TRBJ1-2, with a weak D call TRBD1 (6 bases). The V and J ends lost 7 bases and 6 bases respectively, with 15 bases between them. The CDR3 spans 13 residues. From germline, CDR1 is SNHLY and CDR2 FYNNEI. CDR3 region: CASTLDSSNGYTF. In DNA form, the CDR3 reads TGTGCCAGCACCCTGGACAGTTCAAATGGCTACACCTTC.

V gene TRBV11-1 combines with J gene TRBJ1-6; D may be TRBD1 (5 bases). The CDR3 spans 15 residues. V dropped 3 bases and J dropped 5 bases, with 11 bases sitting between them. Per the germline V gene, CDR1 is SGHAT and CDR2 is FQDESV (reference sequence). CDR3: CASSFGQLDNSPLHF. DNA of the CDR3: TGTGCCAGCAGCTTCGGACAACTAGATAATTCACCCCTCCACTTT.

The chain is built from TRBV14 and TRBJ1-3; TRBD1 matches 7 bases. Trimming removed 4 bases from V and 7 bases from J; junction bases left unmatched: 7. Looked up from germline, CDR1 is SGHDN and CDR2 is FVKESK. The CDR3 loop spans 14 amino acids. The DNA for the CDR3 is TGTGCCAGCAGCCCTAGGACAGGCCCCAACACCATATATTTT. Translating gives CASSPRTGPNTIYF.

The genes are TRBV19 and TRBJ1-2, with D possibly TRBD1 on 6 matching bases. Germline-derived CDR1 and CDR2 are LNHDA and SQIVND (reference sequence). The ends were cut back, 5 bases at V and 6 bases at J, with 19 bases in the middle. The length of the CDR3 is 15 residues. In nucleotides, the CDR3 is TGTGCCAGTAGTGAGGGGACAAGGATTCCTCATGGCTACACCTTC. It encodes CASSEGTRIPHGYTF.

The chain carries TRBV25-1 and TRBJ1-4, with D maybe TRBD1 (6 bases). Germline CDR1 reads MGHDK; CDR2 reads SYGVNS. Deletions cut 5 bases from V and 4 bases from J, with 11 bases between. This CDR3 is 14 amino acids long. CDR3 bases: TGTGCCAGCAGTAAAGGGGGTAATAATGAAAAACTGTTTTTT. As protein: CASSKGGNNEKLFF. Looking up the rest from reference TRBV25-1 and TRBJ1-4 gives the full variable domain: EADIYQTPRYLVIGTGKKITLECSQTMGHDKMYWYQQDPGMELHLIHYSYGVNSTEKGDLSSESTVSRIRTEHFPLTLESARPSHTSQYLCASSKGGNNEKLFFGSGTQLSVL.

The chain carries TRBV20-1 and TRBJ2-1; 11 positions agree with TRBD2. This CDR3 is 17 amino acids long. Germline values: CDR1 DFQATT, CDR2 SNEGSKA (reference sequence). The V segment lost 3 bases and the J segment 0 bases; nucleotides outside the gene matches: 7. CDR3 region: CSASGLAGGPSYNEQFF. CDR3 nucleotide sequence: TGCAGTGCTAGTGGGCTAGCGGGGGGCCCCTCCTACAATGAGCAGTTCTTC.

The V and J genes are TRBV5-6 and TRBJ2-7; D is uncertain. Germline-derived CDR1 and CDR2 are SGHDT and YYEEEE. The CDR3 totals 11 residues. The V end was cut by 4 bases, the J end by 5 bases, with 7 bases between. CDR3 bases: TGTGCCAGCAGCAAGTTACACGAGCAGTACTTC. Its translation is CASSKLHEQYF.

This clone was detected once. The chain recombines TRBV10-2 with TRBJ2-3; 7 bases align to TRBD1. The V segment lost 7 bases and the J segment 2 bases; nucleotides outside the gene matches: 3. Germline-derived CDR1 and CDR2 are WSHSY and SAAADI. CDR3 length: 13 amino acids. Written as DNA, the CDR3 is TGCGCCAGCACGGGACAGATCACAGATACGCAGTATTTT. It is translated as CASTGQITDTQYF.

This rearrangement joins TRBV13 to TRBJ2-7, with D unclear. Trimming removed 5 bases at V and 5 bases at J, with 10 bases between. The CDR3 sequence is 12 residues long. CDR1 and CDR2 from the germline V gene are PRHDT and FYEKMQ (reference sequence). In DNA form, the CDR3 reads TGTGCCAGCAGCGGATTAAACCACGAGCAGTACTTC. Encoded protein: CASSGLNHEQYF.

The CDR3 loop reads CATSFTTGRNTGELFF. Here the CDR3 DNA reads TGTGCCACCAGCTTTACGACAGGCCGGAACACCGGGGAGCTGTTTTTT. The genes are TRBV15 and TRBJ2-2, with a possible D match to TRBD1 (6 bases). Trimming stripped 5 bases from V and 1 base from J, with 14 bases between. Germline CDR1 reads LNHNV; CDR2 reads YYDKDF (reference sequence). This CDR3 region has 16 residues.

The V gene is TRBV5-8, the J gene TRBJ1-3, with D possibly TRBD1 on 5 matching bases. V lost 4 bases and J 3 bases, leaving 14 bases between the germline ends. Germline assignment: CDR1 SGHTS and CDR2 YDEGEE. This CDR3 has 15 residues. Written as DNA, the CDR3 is TGTGCCAGCAGCCAGCCCAAGGGACTTGGAAACACCATATATTTT. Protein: CASSQPKGLGNTIYF.

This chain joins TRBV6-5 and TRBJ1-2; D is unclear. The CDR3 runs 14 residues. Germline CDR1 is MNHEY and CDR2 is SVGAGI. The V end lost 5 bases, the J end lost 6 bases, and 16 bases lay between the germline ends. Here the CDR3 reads CASSTREQKNGYTF. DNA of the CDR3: TGTGCCAGCAGTACAAGGGAACAGAAGAATGGCTACACCTTC.

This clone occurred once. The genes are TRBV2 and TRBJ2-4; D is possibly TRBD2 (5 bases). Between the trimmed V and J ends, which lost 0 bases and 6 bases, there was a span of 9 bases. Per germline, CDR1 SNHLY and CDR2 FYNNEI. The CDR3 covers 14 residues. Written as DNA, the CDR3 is TGTGCCAGCAGTGAAGCTCCCGGGGTAAACATTCAGTACTTC. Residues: CASSEAPGVNIQYF.

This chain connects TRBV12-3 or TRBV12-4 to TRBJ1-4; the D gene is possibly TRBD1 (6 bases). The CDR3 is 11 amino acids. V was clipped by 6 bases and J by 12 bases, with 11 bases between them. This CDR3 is CASRQGIQLFF. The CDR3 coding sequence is TGTGCCAGCAGGCAGGGGATTCAACTGTTTTTT.

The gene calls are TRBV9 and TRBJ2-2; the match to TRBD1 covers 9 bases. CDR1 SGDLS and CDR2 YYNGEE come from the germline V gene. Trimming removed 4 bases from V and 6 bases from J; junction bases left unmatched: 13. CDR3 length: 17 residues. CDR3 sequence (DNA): TGTGCCAGCAGCTTCCGGGACAGGGATATTAGGGCCGGGGAGCTGTTTTTT. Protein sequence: CASSFRDRDIRAGELFF.

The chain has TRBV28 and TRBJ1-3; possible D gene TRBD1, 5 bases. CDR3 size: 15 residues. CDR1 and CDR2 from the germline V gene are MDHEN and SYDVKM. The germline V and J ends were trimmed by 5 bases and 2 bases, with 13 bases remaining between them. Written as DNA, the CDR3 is TGTGCCAGCAGTCCAGGGACTTCTACTGGAAACACCATATATTTT. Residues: CASSPGTSTGNTIYF.

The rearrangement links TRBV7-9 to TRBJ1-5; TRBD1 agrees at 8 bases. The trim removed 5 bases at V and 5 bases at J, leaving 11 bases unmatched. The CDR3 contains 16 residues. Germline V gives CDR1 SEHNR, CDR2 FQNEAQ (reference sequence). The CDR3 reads CASSPAVAGGDQPQHF. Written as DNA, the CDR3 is TGTGCCAGCAGCCCCGCCGTGGCAGGGGGCGATCAGCCCCAGCATTTT.

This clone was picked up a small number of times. CDR3 region: CASSPGGMGSYGYTF. CDR3 bases: TGTGCCAGCAGCCCCGGGGGGATGGGTTCCTATGGCTACACCTTC. This chain links TRBV7-2 with TRBJ1-2, with a tentative D call TRBD1 (5 bases). V dropped 5 bases and J dropped 4 bases, with 17 bases sitting between them. Germline loops: CDR1 SGHTA, CDR2 FQGNSA. The CDR3 extends over 15 amino acids.

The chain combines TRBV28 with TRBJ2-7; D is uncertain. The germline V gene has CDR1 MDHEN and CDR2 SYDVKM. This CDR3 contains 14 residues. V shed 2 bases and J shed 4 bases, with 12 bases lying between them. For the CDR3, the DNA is TGTGCCAGCAGTTTAGATGACATGAGTTACGAGCAGTACTTC. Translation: CASSLDDMSYEQYF. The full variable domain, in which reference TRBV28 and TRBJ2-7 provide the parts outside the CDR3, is DVKVTQSSRYLVKRTGEKVFLECVQDMDHENMFWYRQDPGLGLRLIYFSYDVKMKEKGDIPEGYSVSREKKERFSLILESASTNQTSMYLCASSLDDMSYEQYFGPGTRLTVT.

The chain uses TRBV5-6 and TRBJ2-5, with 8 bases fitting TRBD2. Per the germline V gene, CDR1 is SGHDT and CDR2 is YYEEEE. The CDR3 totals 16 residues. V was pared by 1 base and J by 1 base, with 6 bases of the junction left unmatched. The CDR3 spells CASSLLLAGSQETQYF. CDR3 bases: TGTGCCAGCAGCTTGTTGTTAGCGGGGTCCCAAGAGACCCAGTACTTC.

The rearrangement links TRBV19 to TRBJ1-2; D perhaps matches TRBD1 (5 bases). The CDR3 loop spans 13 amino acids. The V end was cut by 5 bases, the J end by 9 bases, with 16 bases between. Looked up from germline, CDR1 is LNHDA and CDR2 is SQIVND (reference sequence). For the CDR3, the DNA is TGTGCCAGTAGTCGAGGATGGGGCAGCCGCTACACCTTC. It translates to CASSRGWGSRYTF.

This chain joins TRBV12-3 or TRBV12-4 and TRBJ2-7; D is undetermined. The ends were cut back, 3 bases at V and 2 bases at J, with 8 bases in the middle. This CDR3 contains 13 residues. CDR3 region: CASSFRSTYEQYF. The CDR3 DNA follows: TGTGCCAGCAGTTTTAGGTCCACCTACGAGCAGTACTTC.

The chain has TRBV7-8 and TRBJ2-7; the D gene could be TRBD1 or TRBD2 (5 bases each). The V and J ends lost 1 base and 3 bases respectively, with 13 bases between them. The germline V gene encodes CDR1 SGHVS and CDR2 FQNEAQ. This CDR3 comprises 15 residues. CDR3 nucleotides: TGTGCCAGCAGCTTAGGGACACTAGTGAACTACGAGCAGTACTTC. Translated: CASSLGTLVNYEQYF.